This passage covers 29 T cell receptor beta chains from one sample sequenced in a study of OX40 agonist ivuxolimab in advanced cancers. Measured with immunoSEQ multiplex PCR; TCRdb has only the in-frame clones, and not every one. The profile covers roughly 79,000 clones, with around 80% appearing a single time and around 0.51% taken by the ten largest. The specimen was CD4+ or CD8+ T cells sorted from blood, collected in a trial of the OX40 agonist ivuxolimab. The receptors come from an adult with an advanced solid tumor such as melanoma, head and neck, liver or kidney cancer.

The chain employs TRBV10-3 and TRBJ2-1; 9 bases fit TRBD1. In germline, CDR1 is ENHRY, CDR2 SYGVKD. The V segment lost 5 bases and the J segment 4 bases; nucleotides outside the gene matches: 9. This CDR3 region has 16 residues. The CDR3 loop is CAISKLDRGHYNEQFF. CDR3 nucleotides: TGTGCCATCAGTAAACTGGACAGGGGCCATTACAATGAGCAGTTCTTC.

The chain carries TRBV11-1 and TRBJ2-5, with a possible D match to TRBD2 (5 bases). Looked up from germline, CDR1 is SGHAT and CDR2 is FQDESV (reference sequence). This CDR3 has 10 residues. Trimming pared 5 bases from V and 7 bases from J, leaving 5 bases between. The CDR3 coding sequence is TGTGCCAGCAGCGGAGGGACCCAGTACTTC. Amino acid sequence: CASSGGTQYF.

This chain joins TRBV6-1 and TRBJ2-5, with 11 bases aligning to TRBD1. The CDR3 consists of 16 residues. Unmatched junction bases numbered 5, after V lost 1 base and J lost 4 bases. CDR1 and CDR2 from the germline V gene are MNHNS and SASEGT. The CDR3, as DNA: TGTGCCAGCAGTGAAGTGTGGACAGGGGGCCGAGAGACCCAGTACTTC. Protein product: CASSEVWTGGRETQYF.

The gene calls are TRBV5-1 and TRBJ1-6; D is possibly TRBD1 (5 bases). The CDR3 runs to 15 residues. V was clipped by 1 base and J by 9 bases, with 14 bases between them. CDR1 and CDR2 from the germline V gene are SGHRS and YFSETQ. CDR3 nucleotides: TGCGCCAGCAGCTTGTGGGGGGGGACTTCTTCACCCCTCCACTTT. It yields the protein CASSLWGGTSSPLHF.

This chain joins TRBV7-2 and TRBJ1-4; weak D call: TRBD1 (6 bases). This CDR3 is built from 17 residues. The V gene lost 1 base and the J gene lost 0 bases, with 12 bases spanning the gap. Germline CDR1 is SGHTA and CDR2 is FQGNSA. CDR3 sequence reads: CASSLVGGTATNEKLFF. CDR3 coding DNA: TGTGCCAGCAGCTTAGTAGGGGGAACCGCAACTAATGAAAAACTGTTTTTT. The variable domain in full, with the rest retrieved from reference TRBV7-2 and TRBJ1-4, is GAGVSQSPSNKVTEKGKDVELRCDPISGHTALYWYRQSLGQGLEFLIYFQGNSAPDKSGLPSDRFSAERTGGSVSTLTIQRTQQEDSAVYLCASSLVGGTATNEKLFFGSGTQLSVL.

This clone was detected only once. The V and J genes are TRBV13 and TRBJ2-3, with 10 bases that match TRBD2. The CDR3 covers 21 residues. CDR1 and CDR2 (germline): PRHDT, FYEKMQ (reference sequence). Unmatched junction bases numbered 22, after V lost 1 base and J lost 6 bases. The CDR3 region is CASSLEWAIKRKRGGVDTQYF. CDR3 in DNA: TGTGCCAGCAGCTTAGAATGGGCTATTAAGAGGAAGCGGGGGGGCGTCGATACGCAGTATTTT.

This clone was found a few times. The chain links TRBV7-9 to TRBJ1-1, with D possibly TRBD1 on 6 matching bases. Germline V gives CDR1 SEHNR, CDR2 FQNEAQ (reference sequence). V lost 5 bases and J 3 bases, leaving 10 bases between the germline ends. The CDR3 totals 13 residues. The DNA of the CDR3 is TGTGCCAGCAGCCCGAGGGGGTACACTGAAGCTTTCTTT. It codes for CASSPRGYTEAFF.

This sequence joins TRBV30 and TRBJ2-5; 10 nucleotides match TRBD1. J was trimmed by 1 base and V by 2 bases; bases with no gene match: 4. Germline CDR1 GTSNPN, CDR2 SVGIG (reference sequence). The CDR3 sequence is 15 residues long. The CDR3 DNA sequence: TGTGCCTGGAGTATTGGGGACAGGGGCCAAGAGACCCAGTACTTC. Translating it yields CAWSIGDRGQETQYF.

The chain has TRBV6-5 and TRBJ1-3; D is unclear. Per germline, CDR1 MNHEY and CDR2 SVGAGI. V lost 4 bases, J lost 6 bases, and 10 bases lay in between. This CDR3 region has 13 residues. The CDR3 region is CASSSGLSNTIYF. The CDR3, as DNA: TGTGCCAGCAGTTCCGGACTATCAAACACCATATATTTT.

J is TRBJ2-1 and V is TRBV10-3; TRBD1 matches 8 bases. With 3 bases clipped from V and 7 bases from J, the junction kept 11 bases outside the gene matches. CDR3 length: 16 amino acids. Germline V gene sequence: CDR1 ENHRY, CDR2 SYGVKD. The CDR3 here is CAISDAGTGWGNEQFF. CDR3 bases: TGTGCCATCAGTGATGCCGGGACAGGCTGGGGGAATGAGCAGTTCTTC.

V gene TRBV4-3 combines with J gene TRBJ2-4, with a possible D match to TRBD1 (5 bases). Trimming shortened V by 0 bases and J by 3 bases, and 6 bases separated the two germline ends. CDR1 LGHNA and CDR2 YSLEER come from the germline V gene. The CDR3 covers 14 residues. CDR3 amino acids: CASSQDQGKNIQYF. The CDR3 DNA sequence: TGCGCCAGCAGCCAAGATCAGGGCAAAAACATTCAGTACTTC.

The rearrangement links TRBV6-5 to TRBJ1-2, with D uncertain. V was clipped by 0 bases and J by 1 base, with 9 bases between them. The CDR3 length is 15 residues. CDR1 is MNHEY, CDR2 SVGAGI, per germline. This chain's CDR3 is CASSYSDVGNYGYTF. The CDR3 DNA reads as TGTGCCAGCAGTTACTCGGATGTTGGTAACTATGGCTACACCTTC.

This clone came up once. The CDR3 loop is CASRMTESSYEQYF. DNA for the CDR3: TGTGCCAGCAGGATGACAGAGAGCTCCTACGAGCAGTACTTC. The rearrangement joins TRBV28 to TRBJ2-7, with D possibly being TRBD1 (5 bases). Trimming stripped 6 bases from V and 0 bases from J, with 12 bases between. The CDR3 consists of 14 residues. Germline CDR1 is MDHEN and CDR2 is SYDVKM.

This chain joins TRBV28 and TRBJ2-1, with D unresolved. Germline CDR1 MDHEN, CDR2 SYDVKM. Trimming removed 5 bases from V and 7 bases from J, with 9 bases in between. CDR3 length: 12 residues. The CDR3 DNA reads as TGTGCCAGCAGTGGGGTTCTTAATGAGCAGTTCTTC. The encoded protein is CASSGVLNEQFF.

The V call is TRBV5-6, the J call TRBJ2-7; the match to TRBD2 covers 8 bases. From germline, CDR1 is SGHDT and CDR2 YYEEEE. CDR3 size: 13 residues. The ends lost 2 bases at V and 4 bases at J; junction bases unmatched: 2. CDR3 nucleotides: TGTGCCAGCAGCTTACGGGGGGGATACGAGCAGTACTTC. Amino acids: CASSLRGGYEQYF.

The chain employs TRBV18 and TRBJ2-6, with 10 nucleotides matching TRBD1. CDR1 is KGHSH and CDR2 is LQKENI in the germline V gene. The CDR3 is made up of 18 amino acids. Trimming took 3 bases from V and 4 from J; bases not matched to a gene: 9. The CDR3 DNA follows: TGTGCCAGCTCACCCCCCGGGACAGGGGTGTCAGGGGCCAACGTCCTGACTTTC. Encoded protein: CASSPPGTGVSGANVLTF.

The CDR3 region has the DNA TGTGCCAGCAGAAGGGACACCTCGAACACCGGGGAGCTGTTTTTT. Its translation is CASRRDTSNTGELFF. The chain has TRBV9 and TRBJ2-2, with D possibly being TRBD1 (6 bases). CDR3 length: 15 amino acids. Per germline, CDR1 SGDLS and CDR2 YYNGEE. V was trimmed by 5 bases and J by 0 bases, leaving 11 bases between them.

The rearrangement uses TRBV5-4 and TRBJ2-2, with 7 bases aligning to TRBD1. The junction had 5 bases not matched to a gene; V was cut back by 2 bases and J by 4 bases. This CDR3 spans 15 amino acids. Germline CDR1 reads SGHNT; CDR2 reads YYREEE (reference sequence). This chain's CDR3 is CASSFDGQATGELFF. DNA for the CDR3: TGTGCCAGCAGCTTCGACGGACAGGCCACCGGGGAGCTGTTTTTT.

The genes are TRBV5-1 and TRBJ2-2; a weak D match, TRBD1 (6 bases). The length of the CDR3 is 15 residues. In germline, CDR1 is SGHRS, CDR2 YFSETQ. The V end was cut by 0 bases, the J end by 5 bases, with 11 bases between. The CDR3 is CASSLGNTGTGELFF. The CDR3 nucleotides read TGCGCCAGCAGCTTGGGGAATACAGGGACCGGGGAGCTGTTTTTT.

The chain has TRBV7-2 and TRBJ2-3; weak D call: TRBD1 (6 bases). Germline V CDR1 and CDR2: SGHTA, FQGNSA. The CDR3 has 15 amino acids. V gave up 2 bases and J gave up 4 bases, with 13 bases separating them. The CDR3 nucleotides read TGTGCCAGCAGCTTATTCTGGGGGCAGGCAGATACGCAGTATTTT. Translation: CASSLFWGQADTQYF.

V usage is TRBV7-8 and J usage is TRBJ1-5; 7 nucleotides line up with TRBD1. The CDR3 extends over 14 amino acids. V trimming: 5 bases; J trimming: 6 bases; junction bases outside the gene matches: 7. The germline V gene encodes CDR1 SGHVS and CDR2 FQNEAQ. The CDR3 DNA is TGTGCCAGCAGCCAAAACAGGGGCGGTCAGCCCCAGCATTTT. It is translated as CASSQNRGGQPQHF.

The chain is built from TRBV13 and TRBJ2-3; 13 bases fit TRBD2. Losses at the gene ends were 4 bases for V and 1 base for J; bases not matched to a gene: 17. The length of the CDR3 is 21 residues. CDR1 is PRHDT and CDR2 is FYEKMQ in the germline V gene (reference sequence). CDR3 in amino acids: CASSSLMTSGGPGNRTDTQYF. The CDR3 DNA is TGTGCCAGCAGCTCCCTAATGACTAGCGGGGGGCCGGGGAACCGCACAGATACGCAGTATTTT.

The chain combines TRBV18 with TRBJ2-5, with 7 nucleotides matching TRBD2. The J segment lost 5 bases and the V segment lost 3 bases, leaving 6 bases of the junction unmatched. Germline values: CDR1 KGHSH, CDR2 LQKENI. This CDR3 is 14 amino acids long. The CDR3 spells CASSPSGGGETQYF. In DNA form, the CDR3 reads TGTGCCAGCTCACCCTCGGGAGGCGGGGAGACCCAGTACTTC.

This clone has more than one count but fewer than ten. The CDR3 spells CASSGQGVYGYTF. For the CDR3, the DNA is TGTGCCAGCAGTGGACAGGGGGTCTATGGCTACACCTTC. The chain has TRBV2 and TRBJ1-2; 9 nucleotides agree with TRBD1. The CDR3 consists of 13 residues. The V and J ends lost 4 bases and 4 bases, in that order; junction bases with no gene match: 1. CDR1 is SNHLY, CDR2 FYNNEI, per germline.

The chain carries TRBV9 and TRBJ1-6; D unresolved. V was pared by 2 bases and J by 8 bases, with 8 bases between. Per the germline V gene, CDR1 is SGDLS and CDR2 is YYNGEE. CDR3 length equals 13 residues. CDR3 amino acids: CASSVQRDSPLHF. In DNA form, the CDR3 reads TGTGCCAGCAGCGTCCAAAGGGATTCACCCCTCCACTTT.

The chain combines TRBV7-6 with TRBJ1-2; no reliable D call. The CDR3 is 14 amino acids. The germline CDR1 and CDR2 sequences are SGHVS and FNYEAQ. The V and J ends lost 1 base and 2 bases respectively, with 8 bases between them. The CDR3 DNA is TGTGCCAGCAGCTTAGGGACGGCGAACTATGGCTACACCTTC. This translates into CASSLGTANYGYTF.

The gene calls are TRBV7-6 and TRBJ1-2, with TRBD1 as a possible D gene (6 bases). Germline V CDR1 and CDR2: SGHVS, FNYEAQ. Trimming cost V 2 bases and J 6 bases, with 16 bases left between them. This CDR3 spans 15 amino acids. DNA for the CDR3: TGTGCCAGCAGCTTAAGGGGGGTTGCGGTGGATGGCTACACCTTC. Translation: CASSLRGVAVDGYTF.

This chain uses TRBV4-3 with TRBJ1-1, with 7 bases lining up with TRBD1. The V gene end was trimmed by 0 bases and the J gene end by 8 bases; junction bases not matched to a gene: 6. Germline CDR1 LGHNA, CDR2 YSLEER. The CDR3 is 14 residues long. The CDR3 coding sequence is TGCGCCAGCAGCCAAGATAGGTCGACAGGGGAAGCTTTCTTT. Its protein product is CASSQDRSTGEAFF.

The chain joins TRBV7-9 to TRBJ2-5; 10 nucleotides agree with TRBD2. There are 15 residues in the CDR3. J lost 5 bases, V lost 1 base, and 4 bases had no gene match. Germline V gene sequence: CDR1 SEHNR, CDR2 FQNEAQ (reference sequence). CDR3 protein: CASSLVLAGNETQYF. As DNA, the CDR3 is TGTGCCAGCAGCTTAGTACTAGCGGGAAACGAGACCCAGTACTTC.